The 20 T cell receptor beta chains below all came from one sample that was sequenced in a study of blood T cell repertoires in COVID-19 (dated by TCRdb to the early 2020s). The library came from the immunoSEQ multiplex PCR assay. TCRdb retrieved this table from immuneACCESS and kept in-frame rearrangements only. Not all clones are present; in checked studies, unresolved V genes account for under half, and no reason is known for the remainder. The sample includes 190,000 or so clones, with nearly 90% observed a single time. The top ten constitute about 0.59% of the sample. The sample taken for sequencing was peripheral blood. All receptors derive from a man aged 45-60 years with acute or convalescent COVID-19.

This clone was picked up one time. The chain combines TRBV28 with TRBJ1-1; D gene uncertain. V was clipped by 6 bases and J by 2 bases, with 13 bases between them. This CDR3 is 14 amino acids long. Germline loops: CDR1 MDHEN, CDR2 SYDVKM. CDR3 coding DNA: TGTGCCAGCAGCCAAGGAGGAGTAAACACTGAAGCTTTCTTT. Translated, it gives CASSQGGVNTEAFF.

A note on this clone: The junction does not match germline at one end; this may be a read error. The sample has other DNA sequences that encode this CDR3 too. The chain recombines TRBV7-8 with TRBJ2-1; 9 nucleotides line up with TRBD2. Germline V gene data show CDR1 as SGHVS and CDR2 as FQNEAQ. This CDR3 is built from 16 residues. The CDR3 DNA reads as TGCGCCAGCAGCTCGAGGGTAGCGGGAGTTGACAATGAGCAGTTCTTC. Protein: CASSSRVAGVDNEQFF. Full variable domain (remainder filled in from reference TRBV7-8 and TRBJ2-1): GAGVSQSPRYKVAKRGQDVALRCDPISGHVSLFWYQQALGQGPEFLTYFQNEAQLDKSGLPSDRFFAERPEGSVSTLKIQRTQQEDSAVYLCASSSRVAGVDNEQFFGPGTRLTVL.

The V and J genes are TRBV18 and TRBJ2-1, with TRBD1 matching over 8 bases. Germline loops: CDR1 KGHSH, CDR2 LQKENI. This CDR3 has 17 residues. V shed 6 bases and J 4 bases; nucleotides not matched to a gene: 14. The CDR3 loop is CASSQYAGTGFYNEQFF. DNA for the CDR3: TGTGCCAGCTCGCAGTATGCCGGGACAGGTTTTTACAATGAGCAGTTCTTC.

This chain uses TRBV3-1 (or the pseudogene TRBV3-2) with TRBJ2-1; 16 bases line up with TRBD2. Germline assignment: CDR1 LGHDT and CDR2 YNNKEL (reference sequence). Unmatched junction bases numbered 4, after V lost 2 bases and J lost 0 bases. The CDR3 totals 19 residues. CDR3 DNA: TGTGCCAGCAGCCAACGGGGACTAGCGGGAGGGAGCTCCTACAATGAGCAGTTCTTC. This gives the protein CASSQRGLAGGSSYNEQFF.

Written as DNA, the CDR3 is TGTGCCAGCAGTCCCGGGACTGATTACCACTATGGCTACACCTTC. It specifies CASSPGTDYHYGYTF. The chain couples TRBV28 to TRBJ1-2; possibly TRBD1 for D (5 bases). Trimming removed 5 bases at V and 3 bases at J, with 16 bases between. The CDR3 contains 15 residues. Looked up from germline, CDR1 is MDHEN and CDR2 is SYDVKM.

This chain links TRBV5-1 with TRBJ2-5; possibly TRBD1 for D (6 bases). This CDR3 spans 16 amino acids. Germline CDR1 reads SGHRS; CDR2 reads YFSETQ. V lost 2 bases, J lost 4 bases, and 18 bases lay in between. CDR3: CASSFGLGAAGETQYF. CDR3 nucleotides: TGCGCCAGCAGCTTTGGTTTGGGGGCAGCAGGAGAGACCCAGTACTTC.

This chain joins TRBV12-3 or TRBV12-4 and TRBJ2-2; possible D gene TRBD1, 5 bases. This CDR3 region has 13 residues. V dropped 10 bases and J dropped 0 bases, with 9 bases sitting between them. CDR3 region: CATGSTNTGELFF. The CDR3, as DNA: TGTGCCACAGGGTCAACGAACACCGGGGAGCTGTTTTTT.

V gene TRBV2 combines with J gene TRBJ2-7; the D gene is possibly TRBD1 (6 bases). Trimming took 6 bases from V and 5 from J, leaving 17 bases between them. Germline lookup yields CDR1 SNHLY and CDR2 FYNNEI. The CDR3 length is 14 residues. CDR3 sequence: CASRWPGAGDEQYV. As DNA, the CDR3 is TGTGCCAGCAGGTGGCCAGGGGCTGGTGACGAGCAGTACGTC.

CDR3 amino acids: CASSPTERASNYGYTF. The CDR3, as DNA: TGTGCCAGCAGCCCTACGGAGAGGGCCTCTAACTATGGCTACACCTTC. This chain links TRBV6-2 or TRBV6-3 with TRBJ1-2; D ambiguous. Per the germline V gene, CDR1 is MNHEY and CDR2 is SVGEGT. The CDR3 consists of 16 residues. Trimming removed 6 bases from V and 0 bases from J, with 17 bases in between.

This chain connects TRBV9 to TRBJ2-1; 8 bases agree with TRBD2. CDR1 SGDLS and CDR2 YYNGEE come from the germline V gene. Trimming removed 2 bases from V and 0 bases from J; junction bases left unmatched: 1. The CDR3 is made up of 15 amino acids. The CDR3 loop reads CASSVSGSSYNEQFF. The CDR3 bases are TGTGCCAGCAGCGTCAGCGGGAGCTCCTACAATGAGCAGTTCTTC.

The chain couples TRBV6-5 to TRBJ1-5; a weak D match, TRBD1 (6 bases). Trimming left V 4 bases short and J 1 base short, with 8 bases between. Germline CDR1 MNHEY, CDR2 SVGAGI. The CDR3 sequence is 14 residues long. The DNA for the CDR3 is TGTGCCAGCAGTTCCAGGGGAAGCAATCAGCCCCAGCATTTT. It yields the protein CASSSRGSNQPQHF.

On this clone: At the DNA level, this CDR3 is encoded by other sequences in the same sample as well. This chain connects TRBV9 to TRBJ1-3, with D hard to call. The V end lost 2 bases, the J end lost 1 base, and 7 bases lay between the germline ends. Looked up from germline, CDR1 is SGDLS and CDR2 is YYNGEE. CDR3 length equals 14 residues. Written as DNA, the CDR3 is TGTGCCAGCAGCGTCCGAGGATCTGGAAACACCATATATTTT. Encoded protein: CASSVRGSGNTIYF.

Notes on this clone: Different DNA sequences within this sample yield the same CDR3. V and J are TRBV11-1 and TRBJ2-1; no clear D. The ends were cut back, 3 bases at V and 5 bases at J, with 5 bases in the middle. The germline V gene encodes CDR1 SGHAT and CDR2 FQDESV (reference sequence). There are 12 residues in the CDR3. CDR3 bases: TGTGCCAGCAGCTTTCGCGACAATGAGCAGTTCTTC. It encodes CASSFRDNEQFF.

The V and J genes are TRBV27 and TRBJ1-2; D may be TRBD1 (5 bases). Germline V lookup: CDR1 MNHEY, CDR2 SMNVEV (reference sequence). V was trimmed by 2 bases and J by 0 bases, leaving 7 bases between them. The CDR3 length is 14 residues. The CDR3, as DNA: TGTGCCAGCAGTTTACGGGGGGCTAACTATGGCTACACCTTC. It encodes CASSLRGANYGYTF.

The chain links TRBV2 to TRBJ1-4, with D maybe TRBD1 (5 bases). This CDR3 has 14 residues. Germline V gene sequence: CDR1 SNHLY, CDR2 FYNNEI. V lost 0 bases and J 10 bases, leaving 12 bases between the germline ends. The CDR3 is CASSEAKGLGKLFF. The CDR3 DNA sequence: TGTGCCAGCAGTGAAGCTAAGGGGCTGGGAAAACTGTTTTTT.

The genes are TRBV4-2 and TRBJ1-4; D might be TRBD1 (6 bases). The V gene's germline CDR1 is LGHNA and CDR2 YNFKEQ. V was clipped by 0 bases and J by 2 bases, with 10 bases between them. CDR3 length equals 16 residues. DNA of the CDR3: TGTGCCAGCAGCCAAGAACAGGGCATGACTAATGAAAAACTGTTTTTT. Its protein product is CASSQEQGMTNEKLFF.

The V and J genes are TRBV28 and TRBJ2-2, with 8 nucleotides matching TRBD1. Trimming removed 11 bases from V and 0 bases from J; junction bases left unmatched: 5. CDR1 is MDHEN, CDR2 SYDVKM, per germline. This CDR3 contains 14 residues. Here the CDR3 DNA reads TGTGCCGGAGGGGACAGGTCGAACACCGGGGAGCTGTTTTTT. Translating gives CAGGDRSNTGELFF.

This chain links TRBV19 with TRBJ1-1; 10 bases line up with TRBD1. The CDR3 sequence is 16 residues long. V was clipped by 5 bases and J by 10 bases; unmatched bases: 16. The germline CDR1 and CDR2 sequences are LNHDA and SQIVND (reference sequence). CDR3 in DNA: TGTGCCAGTAGTCCAAGAGGACAGGGGGGGTTGTCGGGAGCTTTCTTT. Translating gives CASSPRGQGGLSGAFF.

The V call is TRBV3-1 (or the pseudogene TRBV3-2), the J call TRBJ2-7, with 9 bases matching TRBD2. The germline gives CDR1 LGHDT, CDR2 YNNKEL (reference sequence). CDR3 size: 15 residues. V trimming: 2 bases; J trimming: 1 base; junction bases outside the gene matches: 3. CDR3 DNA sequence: TGTGCCAGCAGCCAACTAGCGGGAAGGTCCTACGAGCAGTACTTC. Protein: CASSQLAGRSYEQYF.

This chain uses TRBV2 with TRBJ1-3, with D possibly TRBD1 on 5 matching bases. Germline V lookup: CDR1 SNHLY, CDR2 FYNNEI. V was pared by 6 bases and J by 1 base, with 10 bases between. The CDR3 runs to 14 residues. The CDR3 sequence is CASRAGQSGNTIYF. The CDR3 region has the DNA TGTGCCAGCAGGGCAGGGCAATCTGGAAACACCATATATTTT. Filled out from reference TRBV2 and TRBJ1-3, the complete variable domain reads EPEVTQTPSHQVTQMGQEVILRCVPISNHLYFYWYRQILGQKVEFLVSFYNNEISEKSEIFDDQFSVERPDGSNFTLKIRSTKLEDSAMYFCASRAGQSGNTIYFGEGSWLTVV.